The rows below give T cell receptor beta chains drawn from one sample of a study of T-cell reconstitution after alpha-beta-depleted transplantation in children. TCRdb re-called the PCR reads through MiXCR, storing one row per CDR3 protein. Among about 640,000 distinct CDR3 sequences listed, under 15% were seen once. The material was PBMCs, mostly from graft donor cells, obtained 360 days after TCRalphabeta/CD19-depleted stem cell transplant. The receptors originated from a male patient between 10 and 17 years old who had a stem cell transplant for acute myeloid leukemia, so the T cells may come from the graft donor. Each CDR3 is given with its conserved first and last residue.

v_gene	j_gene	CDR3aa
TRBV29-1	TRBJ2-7	CSVVGEDSIYEQYF
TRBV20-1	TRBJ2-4	CSVSPGLINIQYF
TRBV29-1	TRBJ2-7	CSVDLSGRYEQYF
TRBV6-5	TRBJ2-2	CASSYLGLPRDGGAGELFF
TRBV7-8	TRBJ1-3	CASSLAPGQLNTIYF
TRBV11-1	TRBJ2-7	CASSLIRSPYEQYF
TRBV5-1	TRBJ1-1	CASSLDWNTEAFF
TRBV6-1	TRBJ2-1	CASSDGWGNEQFF
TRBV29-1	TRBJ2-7	CSVLTGPPYEQYF
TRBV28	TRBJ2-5	CASSGGRLAGGLWGETQYF
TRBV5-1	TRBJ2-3	CASSFEGFRTDTQYF
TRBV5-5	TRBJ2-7	CASSGGVYEQYF
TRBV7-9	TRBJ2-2	CASSLNRVKGTGELFF
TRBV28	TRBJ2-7	CASSLLRTVSYEQYF
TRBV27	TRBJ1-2	CASRRKGQGDYGYTF
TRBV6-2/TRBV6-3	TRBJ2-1	CASAGDRNYNEQFF
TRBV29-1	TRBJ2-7	CSAPGTPHEQYF
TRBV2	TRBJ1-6	CASSAQGTYNSPLHF
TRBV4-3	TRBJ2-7	CASSQDRDAGYEQYF
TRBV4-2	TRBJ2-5	CASSPTSTETQYF
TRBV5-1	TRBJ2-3	CASAAISSTDTQYF
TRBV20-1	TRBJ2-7	CSARGGQGVHEQYF
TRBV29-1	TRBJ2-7	CSVEPPPTFLTYEQYF
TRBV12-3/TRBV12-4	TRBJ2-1	CASSLGLAFYNEQFF
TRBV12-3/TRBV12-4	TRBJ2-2	CASSPGRAGELFF
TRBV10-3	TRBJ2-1	CAISSLKSSYNEQFF
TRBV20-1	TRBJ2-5	CSASKASGSIETQYF
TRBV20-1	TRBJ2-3	CSATGHTDTQYF
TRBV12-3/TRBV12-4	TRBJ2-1	CASSLRGPGFYNEQFF
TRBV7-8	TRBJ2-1	CASSFSEWGLSYNEQFF
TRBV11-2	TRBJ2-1	CASSTIPTSGRAEVTYNEQFF
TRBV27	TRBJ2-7	CASSTKDRPYEQYF
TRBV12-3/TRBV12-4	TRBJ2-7	CASSHSAYLLPYEQYF
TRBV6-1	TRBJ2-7	CASGELAGAYEQYF
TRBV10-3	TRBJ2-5	CAIGQAYQETQYF
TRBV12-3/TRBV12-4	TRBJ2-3	CASSLNRLATPADTQYF
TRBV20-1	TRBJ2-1	CSATPTSGRGNEQFF
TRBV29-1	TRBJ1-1	CSVEGRGISRQGSLAEAFF
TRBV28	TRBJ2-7	CASSFLRKDRTPEQYF
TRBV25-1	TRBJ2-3	CASSLGGAATDTQYF
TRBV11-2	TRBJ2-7	CASSLVSVRGIEQYF
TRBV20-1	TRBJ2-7	CSAQVWGYEQYF
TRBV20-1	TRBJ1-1	CSARVGAGAFF
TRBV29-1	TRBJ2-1	CSVERRGDSYNEQFF
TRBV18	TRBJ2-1	CASSARTSGIWVEQFF
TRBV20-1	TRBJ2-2	CSARGGARDTGELFF
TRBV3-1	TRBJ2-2	CASSQDLWTSGGITGELFF
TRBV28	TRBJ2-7	CASSLGPTFYEQYF
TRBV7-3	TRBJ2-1	CASSLRPPTSGRKDEQFF
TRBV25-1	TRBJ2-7	CASTRTGGYEQYF